This TCR beta chain came from a study of PD-1 blockade in mismatch repair-deficient tumors. Per the germline V gene, CDR1 is SNHLY and CDR2 is FYNNEI. The V end was cut by 3 bases, the J end by 0 bases, with 9 bases between. The CDR3 runs to 14 residues. Sequencing used immunoSEQ multiplex PCR; TCRdb keeps in-frame clones, though not all of them. The top ten clones hold about 12% of a sample with roughly 130,000 clones, about 88% of them seen once. The chain has TRBV2 and TRBJ2-7; D might be TRBD1 or TRBD2, each matching 6 bases. The sample in question was peripheral blood, obtained just under 74 weeks after starting pembrolizumab. This TCR came from an adult with mismatch repair-deficient cancer. CDR3 in amino acids: CASSEGGSSYEQYF. Here the CDR3 DNA reads TGTGCCAGCAGTGAGGGGGGCAGCTCCTACGAGCAGTACTTC.